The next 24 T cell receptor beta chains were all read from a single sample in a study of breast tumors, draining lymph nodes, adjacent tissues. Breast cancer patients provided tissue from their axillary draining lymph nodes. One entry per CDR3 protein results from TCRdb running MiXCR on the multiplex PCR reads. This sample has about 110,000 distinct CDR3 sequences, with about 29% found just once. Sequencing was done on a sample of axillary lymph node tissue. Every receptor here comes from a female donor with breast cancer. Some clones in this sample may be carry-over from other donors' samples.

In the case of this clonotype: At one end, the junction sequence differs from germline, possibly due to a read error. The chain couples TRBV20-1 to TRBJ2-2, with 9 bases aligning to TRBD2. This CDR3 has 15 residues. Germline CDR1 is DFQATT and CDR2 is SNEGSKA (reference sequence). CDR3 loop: CSASSGGTNTGELSF. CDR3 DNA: TGCAGTGCTAGTAGCGGGGGAACGAACACCGGGGAGCTGTCTTTT.

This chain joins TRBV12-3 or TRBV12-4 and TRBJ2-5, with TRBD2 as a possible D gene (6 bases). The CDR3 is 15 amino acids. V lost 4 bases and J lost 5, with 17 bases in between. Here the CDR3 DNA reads TGTGCCAGCAGTTGCCCAGGAGGGTACGGGGAGACCCAGTACTTC. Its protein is CASSCPGGYGETQYF.

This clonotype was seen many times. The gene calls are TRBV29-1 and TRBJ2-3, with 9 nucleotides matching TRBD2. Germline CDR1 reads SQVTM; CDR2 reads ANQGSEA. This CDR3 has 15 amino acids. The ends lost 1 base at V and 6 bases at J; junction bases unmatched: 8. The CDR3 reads CSVEGARGGLDTQYF. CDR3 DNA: TGCAGCGTTGAAGGGGCGCGGGGGGGCCTGGATACGCAGTATTTT.

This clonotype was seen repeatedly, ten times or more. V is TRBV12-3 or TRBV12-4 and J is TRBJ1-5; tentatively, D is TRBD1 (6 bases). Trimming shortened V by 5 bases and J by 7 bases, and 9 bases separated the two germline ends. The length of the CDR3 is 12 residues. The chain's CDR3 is CASSNRVQPQHF. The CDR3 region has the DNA TGTGCCAGCAGTAACAGGGTCCAGCCCCAGCATTTT.

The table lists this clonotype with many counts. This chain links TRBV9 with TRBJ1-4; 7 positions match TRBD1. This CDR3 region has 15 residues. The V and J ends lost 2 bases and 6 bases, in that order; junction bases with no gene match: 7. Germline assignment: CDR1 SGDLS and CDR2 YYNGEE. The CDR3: CASSVTGTGDEKLFF. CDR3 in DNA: TGTGCCAGCAGCGTCACGGGTACAGGGGATGAAAAACTGTTTTTT.

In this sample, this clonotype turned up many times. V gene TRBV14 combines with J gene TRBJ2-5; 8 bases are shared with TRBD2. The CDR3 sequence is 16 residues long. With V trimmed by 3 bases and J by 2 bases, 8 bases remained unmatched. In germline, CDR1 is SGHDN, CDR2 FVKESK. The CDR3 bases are TGTGCCAGCAGCCAGGGGAGGACTAGCCCACAAGAGACCCAGTACTTC. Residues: CASSQGRTSPQETQYF.

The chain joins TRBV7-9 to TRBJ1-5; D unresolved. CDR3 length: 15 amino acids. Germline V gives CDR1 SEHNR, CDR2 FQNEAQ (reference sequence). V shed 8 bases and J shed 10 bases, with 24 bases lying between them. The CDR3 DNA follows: TGTGCCAGCGCCGAGGGATTCGGTGGGAGCATCCCCCAGCATTTT. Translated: CASAEGFGGSIPQHF.

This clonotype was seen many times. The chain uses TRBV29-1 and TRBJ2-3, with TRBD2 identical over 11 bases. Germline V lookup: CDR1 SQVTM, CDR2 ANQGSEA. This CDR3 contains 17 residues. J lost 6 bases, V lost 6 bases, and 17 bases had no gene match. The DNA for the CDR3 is TGCAGCGTCTCTCCGGGGCTAGCGGGAGGATTTTACGATACGCAGTATTTT. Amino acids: CSVSPGLAGGFYDTQYF.

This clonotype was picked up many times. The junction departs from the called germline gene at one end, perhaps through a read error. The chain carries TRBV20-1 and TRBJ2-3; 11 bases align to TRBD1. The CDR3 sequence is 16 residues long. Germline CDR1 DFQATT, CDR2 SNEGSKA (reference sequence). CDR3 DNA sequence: TGCAGTGCTAGAGGTCCGGGACAGGGGGGCACCGATACGCAGTATTTT. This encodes CSARGPGQGGTDTQYF.

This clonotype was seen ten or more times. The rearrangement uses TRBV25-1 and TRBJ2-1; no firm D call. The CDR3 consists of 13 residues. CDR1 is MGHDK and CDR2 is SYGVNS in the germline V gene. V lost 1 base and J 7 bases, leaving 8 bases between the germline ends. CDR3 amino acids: CASSELDGNEQFF. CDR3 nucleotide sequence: TGTGCCAGCAGTGAATTGGACGGAAATGAGCAGTTCTTC.

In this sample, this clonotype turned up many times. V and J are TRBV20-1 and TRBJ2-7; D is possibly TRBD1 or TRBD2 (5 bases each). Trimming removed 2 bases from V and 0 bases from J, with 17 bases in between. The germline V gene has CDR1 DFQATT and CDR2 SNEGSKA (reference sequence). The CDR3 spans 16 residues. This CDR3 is CSARPASGRVSYEQYF. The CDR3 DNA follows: TGCAGTGCTAGACCCGCCTCGGGACGGGTCTCCTACGAGCAGTACTTC.

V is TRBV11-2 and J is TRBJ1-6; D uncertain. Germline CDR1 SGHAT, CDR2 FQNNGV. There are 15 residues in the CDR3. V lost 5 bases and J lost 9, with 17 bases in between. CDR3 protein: CASSQEDGACSPLHF. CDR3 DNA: TGTGCCAGCAGCCAAGAGGACGGAGCATGTTCACCCCTCCACTTT.

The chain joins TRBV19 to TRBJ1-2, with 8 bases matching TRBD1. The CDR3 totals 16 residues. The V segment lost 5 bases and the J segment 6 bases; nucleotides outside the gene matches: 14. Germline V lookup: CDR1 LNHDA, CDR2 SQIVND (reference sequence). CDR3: CASSSPSWTGPHGYTF. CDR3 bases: TGTGCCAGTAGTTCGCCCTCCTGGACAGGGCCACATGGCTACACCTTC.

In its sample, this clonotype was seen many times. This CDR3 reads CASSLVGLNYGYTF. CDR3 coding DNA: TGTGCCAGCAGCTTAGTTGGGCTGAACTATGGCTACACCTTC. The rearrangement links TRBV7-8 to TRBJ1-2; no definite D call. V lost 1 base to trimming and J lost 2 bases, with 8 bases between them. This CDR3 region has 14 residues. The germline CDR1 and CDR2 sequences are SGHVS and FQNEAQ.

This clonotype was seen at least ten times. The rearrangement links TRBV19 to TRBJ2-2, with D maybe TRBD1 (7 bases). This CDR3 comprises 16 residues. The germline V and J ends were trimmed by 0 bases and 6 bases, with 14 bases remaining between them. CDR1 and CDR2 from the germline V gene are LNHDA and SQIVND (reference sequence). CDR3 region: CASSIEEGARAGELFF. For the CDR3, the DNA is TGTGCCAGTAGTATAGAGGAGGGGGCGAGAGCCGGGGAGCTGTTTTTT.

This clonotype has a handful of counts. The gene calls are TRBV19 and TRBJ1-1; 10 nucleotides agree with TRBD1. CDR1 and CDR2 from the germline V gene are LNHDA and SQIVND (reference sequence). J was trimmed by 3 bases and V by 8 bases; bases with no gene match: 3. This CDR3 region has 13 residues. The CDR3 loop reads CASGQGDYTEAFF. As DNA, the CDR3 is TGTGCCAGTGGACAGGGGGATTACACTGAAGCTTTCTTT.

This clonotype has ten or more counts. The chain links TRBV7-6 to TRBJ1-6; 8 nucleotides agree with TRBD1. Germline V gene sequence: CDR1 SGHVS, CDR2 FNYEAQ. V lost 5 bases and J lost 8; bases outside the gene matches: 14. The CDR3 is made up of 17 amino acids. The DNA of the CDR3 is TGTGCCAGCAGCCCCGGGACAGGAAAGAACCACTATTCACCCCTCCACTTT. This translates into CASSPGTGKNHYSPLHF. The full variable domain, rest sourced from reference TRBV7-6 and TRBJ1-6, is GAGVSQSPRYKVTKRGQDVALRCDPISGHVSLYWYRQALGQGPEFLTYFNYEAQQDKSGLPNDRFSAERPEGSISTLTIQRTEQRDSAMYRCASSPGTGKNHYSPLHFGNGTRLTVT.

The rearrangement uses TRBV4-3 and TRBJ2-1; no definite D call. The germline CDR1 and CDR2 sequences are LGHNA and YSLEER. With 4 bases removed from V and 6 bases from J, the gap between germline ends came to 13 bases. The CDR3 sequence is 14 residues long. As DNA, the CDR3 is TGCGCCAGCAGCCCCCCCGGCCTTTTCAATGAGCAGTTCTTC. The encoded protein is CASSPPGLFNEQFF.

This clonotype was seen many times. The CDR3 spells CASGPYQGNQPQHF. The CDR3 DNA reads TGTGCTAGTGGTCCCTATCAGGGGAATCAGCCCCAGCATTTT. The chain couples TRBV12-5 to TRBJ1-5; a weak D match, TRBD1 (6 bases). Trimming left V 5 bases short and J 4 bases short, with 12 bases between. There are 14 residues in the CDR3. Germline V CDR1 and CDR2: LGHNT, FRNRAP.

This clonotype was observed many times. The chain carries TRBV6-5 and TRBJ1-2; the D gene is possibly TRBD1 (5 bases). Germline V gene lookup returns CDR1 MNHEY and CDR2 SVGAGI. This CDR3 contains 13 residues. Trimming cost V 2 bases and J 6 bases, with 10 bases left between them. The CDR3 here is CASSYRGGDGYTF. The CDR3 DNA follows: TGTGCCAGCAGTTACAGGGGCGGCGATGGCTACACCTTC.

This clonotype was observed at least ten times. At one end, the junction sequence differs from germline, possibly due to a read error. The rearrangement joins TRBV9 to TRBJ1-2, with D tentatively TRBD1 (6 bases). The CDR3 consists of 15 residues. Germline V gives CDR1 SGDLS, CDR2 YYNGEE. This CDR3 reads CASSVDNTGSYGSTF. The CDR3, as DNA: TGTGCCAGCAGCGTAGATAACACAGGGTCCTATGGCTCCACCTTC.

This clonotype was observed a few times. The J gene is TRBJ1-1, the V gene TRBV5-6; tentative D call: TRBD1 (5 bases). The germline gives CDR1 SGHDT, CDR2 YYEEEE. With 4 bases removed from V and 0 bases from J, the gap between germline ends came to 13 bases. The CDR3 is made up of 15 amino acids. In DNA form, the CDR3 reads TGTGCCAGCAGCGTCCCGGGACGGATGAACACTGAAGCTTTCTTT. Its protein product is CASSVPGRMNTEAFF.

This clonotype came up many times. The CDR3 reads CAGQGQATGELFF. CDR3 DNA: TGTGCCGGTCAGGGACAGGCCACCGGGGAGCTGTTTTTT. The chain carries TRBV7-2 and TRBJ2-2; 8 positions match TRBD1. CDR3 length equals 13 residues. V shed 11 bases, J shed 4 bases, and the junction held 6 bases outside the gene matches. The germline V gene encodes CDR1 SGHTA and CDR2 FQGNSA.

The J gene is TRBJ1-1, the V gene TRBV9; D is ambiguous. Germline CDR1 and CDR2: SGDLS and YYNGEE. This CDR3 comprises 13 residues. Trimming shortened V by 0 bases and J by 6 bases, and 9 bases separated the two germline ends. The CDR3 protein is CASSVEAGSEAFF. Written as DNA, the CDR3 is TGTGCCAGCAGCGTAGAGGCGGGATCTGAAGCTTTCTTT.